This T cell receptor beta chain appears in the sequencing data of a study of shared T cell receptors in the human thymus. Trimming took off 5 bases at V and 4 bases at J, with 8 bases between the two ends. Germline V gene sequence: CDR1 MNHNS, CDR2 SASEGT. The CDR3 is 12 residues long. Sequencing was performed with immunoSEQ multiplex PCR; in TCRdb, only in-frame clones are kept and a portion is missing. The sample lists under 700,000 clones, about four fifths occurring once. The data also belong to a second study, concerning human thymus T cells. That paper adds: Donors were healthy Finnish infants having corrective surgery for congenital heart defects. Corrective heart surgery yielded resections, and these provided the thymus tissue. A high degree of thymic repertoire overlap among unrelated individuals was reported in related research.

The sequence was collected from a boy in the first two years of life with a congenital heart defect. This chain connects TRBV6-1 to TRBJ1-2; no clear D. Material: thymocytes. The CDR3 loop reads CASSHQIYGYTF. Written as DNA, the CDR3 is TGTGCCAGCAGTCATCAGATCTATGGCTACACCTTC.